The subject of this entry is one T cell receptor (beta chain). The data were taken from a study of control samples from healthy donors and cancer patients. V dropped 0 bases and J dropped 6 bases, with 7 bases sitting between them. CDR3 length: 13 amino acids. In germline, CDR1 is SGDLS, CDR2 YYNGEE. Sequenced by immunoSEQ multiplex PCR; TCRdb stores in-frame clones only, minus some. Among about 98,000 clones listed, about 79% were seen once. The receptor was derived from a woman in her 30s in good health. This chain uses TRBV9 with TRBJ2-1, with D perhaps matching TRBD1 or TRBD2 (5 bases each). The sequencing sample was made of blood. The CDR3 protein is CASSVGGANEQFF. In nucleotides, the CDR3 is TGTGCCAGCAGCGTAGGAGGGGCCAATGAGCAGTTCTTC.